One T cell receptor beta chain is described in this entry. The sample holds a few counts of this clonotype. Which antigen it targets is not known. Within one base of it there is no much larger clone, and no base qualities were kept. Looking up the germline V gene yields CDR1 SGDLS and CDR2 YYNGEE. V loses 0 bases, J loses 5 bases, and the germline ends lie 11 bases apart. The CDR3 measures 14 amino acids from cysteine to phenylalanine. Solely the CDR3 DNA is kept, with 42 bases framed from the first base. The data are from a study of post-analysis software for immune sequencing data (dated by TCRdb to between 2014 and 2017). General notes on the study: Recorded disease courses included relapsing-remitting, secondary progressive and progressive-relapsing multiple sclerosis, with some patients lacking subtype annotation. The patient repertoires were compared against some twelve previously published healthy control repertoires obtained from donors aged about 6 to 25 years. A subset of samples was prepared in parallel using single-end sample barcoding, then pooled and co-amplified after Illumina adapter ligation.

The library was produced with PCR. Instrument used: Illumina HiSeq 2500. To reduce PCR and sequencing biases, unique molecular identifiers were incorporated into the TCR beta cDNA libraries. Approximately 500,000 cDNA molecules were obtained for every 1 to 10 million input T cells, so each molecule roughly corresponded to one T cell. The patient libraries were prepared and sequenced using the same protocol as the earlier healthy control dataset. Within a given batch, samples were prepared together, multiplexed and sequenced on the same HiSeq lane. The original methods were these. Raw barcoded reads were processed with MIGEC, discarding single-read molecular identifier groups before consensus assembly and CDR3 extraction. Clonotype tables were post-analysed with VDJtools, normalizing diversity by down-sampling all datasets to the smallest sample size. Repertoire overlap clustering matched CDR3 amino acid but not nucleotide sequences to correct batch-related cross-sample contamination. In-frame beta chains were kept once TCRdb had trimmed the public reads at Q25 with fastp and called clones with MiXCR. A single entry per CDR3 protein holds the most common genes and DNA from its merged rows. These V and J calls are TCRdb output, not the study's own analysis. For this sample the table gives approximately 730,000 distinct CDR3 sequences, of which around 46% were detected only once. 4.9% of the sample lies in the top ten.

The paper's findings and limits, for the study overall: The multiple sclerosis patient group was slightly younger than the control group. Significantly lower normalized Chao1 diversity was found in multiple sclerosis patients than in controls, suggesting substantial peripheral T-cell clonal expansion. Direct clustering with F measure showed strong co-clustering of samples prepared in the same batch, prompting a batch-effect correction. Patients showed significantly higher frequencies than controls for several TRBV segments, among them TRBV5-6, TRBV5-1 and TRBV20-1.

To demonstrate the VDJtools post-analysis software, the study profiled TCR beta repertoires from the peripheral blood of about a dozen young patients with multiple sclerosis. The patients with multiple sclerosis were children and adolescents between about 6 and 16 years of age. The sequencing input was blood. The chain is encoded by TRBV9 joined to TRBJ1-1; a tentative D call is TRBD1 (5 bases match). The clonotype comes from a girl under 18 with multiple sclerosis. This receptor carries the CDR3 CASSVAGGRTEAFF. The DNA is TGTGCCAGCAGCGTAGCTGGGGGACGAACTGAAGCTTTCTTT.